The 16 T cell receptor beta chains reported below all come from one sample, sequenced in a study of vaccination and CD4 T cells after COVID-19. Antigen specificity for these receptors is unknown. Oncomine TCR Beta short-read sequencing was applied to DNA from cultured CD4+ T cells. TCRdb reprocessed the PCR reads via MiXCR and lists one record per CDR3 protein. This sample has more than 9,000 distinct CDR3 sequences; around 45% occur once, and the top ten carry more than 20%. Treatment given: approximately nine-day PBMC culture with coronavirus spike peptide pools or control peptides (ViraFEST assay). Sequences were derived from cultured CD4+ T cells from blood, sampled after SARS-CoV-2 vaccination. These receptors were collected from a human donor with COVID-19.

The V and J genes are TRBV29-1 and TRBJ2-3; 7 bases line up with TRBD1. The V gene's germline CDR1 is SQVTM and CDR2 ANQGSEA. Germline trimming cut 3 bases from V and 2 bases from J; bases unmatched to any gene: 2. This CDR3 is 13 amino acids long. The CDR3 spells CSVDRGFTDTQYF. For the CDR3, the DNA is TGCAGCGTTGACAGGGGGTTCACAGATACGCAGTATTTT.

As DNA, the CDR3 is TGTGCCAGCAGGCAAGACAGAGTTCAAGAGACCCAGTACTTC. Its translation is CASRQDRVQETQYF. The chain combines TRBV2 with TRBJ2-5; D is perhaps TRBD1 (5 bases). The CDR3 is made up of 14 amino acids. Trimming removed 6 bases from V and 2 bases from J, with 13 bases in between. From germline, CDR1 is SNHLY and CDR2 FYNNEI.

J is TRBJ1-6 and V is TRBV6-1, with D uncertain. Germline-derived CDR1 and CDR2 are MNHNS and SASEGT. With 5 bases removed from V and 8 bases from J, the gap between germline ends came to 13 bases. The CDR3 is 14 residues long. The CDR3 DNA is TGTGCCAGCAGTCCCGCCGGTCGGGATTCACCCCTCCACTTT. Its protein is CASSPAGRDSPLHF.

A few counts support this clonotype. The CDR3 DNA reads as TGTGCCACCAGCAGGGGGGACGGGTACTCCTACGAGCAGTACTTC. This sequence encodes CATSRGDGYSYEQYF. The chain uses TRBV15 and TRBJ2-7, with D perhaps being TRBD1 or TRBD2 (5 bases each). The germline V gene has CDR1 LNHNV and CDR2 YYDKDF (reference sequence). The germline V and J ends were trimmed by 3 bases and 0 bases, with 12 bases remaining between them. This CDR3 is 15 amino acids long.

The CDR3 DNA reads TGTGCCAGCAGCCGTCGGGGGGGCACCGGGGAGCTGTTTTTT. This gives the protein CASSRRGGTGELFF. The V and J genes are TRBV14 and TRBJ2-2, with 8 nucleotides matching TRBD2. Germline V gives CDR1 SGHDN, CDR2 FVKESK. The CDR3 totals 14 residues. The J segment lost 4 bases and the V segment lost 4 bases, leaving 2 bases of the junction unmatched.

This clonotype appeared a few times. The CDR3 DNA reads as TGCAGTGCTAGAGATCCCCACAGGAACGAGCAGTACTTC. This translates into CSARDPHRNEQYF. The chain is built from TRBV20-1 and TRBJ2-7; tentative D call: TRBD1 (5 bases). V was cut by 0 bases and J by 5 bases, with 11 bases left in between. There are 13 residues in the CDR3. CDR1 and CDR2 (germline): DFQATT, SNEGSKA (reference sequence).

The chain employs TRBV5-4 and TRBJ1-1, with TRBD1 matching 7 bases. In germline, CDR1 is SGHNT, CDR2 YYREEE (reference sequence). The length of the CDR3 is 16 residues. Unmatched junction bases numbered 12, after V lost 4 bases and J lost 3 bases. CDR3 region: CASSPGQGGRYTEAFF. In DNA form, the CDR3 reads TGTGCCAGCAGCCCGGGCCAGGGGGGGAGGTACACTGAAGCTTTCTTT. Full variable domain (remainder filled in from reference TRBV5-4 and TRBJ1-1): ETGVTQSPTHLIKTRGQQVTLRCSSQSGHNTVSWYQQALGQGPQFIFQYYREEENGRGNFPPRFSGLQFPNYSSELNVNALELDDSALYLCASSPGQGGRYTEAFFGQGTRLTVV.

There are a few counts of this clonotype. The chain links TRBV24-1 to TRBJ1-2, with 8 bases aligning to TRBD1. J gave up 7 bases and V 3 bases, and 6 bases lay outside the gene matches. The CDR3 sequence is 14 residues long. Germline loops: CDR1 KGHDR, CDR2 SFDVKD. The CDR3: CATSDRTGSVGYTF. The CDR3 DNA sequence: TGTGCCACCAGTGATCGGACAGGGAGTGTTGGCTACACCTTC.

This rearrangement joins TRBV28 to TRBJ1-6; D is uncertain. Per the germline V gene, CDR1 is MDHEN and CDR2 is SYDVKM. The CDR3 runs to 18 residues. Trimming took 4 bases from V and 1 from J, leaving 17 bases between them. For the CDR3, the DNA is TGTGCCAGCAGTTCTCATGGGGAAACGGGTTCCTATAATTCACCCCTCCACTTT. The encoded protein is CASSSHGETGSYNSPLHF.

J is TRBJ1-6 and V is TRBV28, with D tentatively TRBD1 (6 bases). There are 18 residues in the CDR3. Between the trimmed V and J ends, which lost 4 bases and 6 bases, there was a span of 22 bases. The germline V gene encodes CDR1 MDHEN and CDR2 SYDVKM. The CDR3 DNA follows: TGTGCCAGCAGTTCGGTAGTTATTCGGGGGGGCAGTAATTCACCCCTCCACTTT. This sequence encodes CASSSVVIRGGSNSPLHF.

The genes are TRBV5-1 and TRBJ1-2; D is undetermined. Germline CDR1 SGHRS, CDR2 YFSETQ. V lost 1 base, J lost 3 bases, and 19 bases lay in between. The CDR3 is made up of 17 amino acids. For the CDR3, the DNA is TGCGCCAGCAGCTTGTTTGGGGAATTAAGTAAGGACTATGGCTACACCTTC. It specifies CASSLFGELSKDYGYTF.

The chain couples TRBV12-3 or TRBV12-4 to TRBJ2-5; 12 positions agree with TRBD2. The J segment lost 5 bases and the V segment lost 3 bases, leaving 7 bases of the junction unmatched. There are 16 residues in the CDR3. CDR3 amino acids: CASSLGTSGSWETQYF. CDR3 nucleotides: TGTGCCAGCAGTTTGGGGACTAGCGGGTCGTGGGAGACCCAGTACTTC.

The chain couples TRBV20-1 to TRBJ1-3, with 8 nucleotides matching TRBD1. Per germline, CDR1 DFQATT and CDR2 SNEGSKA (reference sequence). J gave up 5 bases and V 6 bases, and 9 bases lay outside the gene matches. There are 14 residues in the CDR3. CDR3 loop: CSAPDRVVRNTIYF. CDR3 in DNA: TGCAGTGCACCGGACAGGGTGGTTAGAAACACCATATATTTT.

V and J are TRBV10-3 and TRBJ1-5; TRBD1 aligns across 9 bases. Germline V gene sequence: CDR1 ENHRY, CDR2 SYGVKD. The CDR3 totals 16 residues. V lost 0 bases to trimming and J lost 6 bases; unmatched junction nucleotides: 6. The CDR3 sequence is CAISESKTGGIQPQHF. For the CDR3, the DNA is TGTGCCATCAGTGAGTCGAAAACAGGGGGCATTCAGCCCCAGCATTTT.

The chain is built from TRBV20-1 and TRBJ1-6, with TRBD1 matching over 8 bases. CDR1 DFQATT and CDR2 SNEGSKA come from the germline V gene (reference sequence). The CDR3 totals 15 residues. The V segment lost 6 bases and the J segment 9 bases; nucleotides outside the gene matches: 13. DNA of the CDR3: TGCAGTGCGCTTCGACAGGGGCCCCACACTTCACCCCTCCACTTT. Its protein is CSALRQGPHTSPLHF.

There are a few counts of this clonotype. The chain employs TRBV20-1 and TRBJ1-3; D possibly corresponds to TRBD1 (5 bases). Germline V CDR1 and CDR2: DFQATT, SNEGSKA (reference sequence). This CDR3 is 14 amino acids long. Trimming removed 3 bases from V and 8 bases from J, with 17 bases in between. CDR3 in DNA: TGCAGTGCTAGTTCCGCAGGGCAGCTGTACACCATATATTTT. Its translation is CSASSAGQLYTIYF.